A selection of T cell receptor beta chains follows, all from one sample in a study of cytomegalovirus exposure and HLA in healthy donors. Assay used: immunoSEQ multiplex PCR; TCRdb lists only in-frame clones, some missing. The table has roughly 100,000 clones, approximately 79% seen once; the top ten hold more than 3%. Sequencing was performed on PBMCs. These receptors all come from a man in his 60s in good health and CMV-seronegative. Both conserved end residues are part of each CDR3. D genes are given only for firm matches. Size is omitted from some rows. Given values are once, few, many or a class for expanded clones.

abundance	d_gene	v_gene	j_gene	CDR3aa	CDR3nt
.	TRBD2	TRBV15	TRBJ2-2	CATSIAGGLNTGELFF	TGTGCCACCAGCATAGCGGGGGGCCTGAACACCGGGGAGCTGTTTTTT
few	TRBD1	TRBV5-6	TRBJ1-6	CASSIRDRPVNSPLHF	TGTGCCAGCAGCATCCGGGACAGACCCGTTAATTCACCCCTCCACTTT
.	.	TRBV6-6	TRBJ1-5	CASRREGYSNQPQHF	TGTGCCAGCAGAAGGGAGGGTTATAGCAATCAGCCCCAGCATTTT
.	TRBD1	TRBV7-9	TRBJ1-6	CASSTGQGENSPLHF	TGTGCCAGCAGCACCGGACAGGGCGAGAATTCACCCCTCCACTTT
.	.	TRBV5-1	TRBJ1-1	CASSPGTTNKMNTEAFF	TGCGCCAGCAGCCCCGGGACAACAAACAAGATGAACACTGAAGCTTTCTTT
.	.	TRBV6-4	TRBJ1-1	CASSAEAGTNTEAFF	TGTGCCAGCAGTGCGGAAGCAGGGACTAACACTGAAGCTTTCTTT
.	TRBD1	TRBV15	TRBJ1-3	CATSGQAPFSGNTIYF	TGTGCCACCAGCGGACAGGCACCGTTCTCTGGAAACACCATATATTTT
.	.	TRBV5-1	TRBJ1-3	CASSSAQLGNTIYF	TGCGCCAGCAGCTCCGCTCAACTCGGAAACACCATATATTTT
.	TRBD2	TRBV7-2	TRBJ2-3	CASSLAGAGGSTDTQYF	TGTGCCAGCAGCTTAGCGGGAGCGGGGGGCAGCACAGATACGCAGTATTTT
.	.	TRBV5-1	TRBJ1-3	CARGRAGNTIYF	TGCGCCAGGGGGAGGGCTGGAAACACCATATATTTT
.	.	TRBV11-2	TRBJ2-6	CASSPDFATGANVLTF	TGTGCCAGCAGCCCCGACTTTGCCACTGGGGCCAACGTCCTGACTTTC
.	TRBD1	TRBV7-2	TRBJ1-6	CASSSEQGAFGSPLHF	TGTGCCAGCAGCTCTGAACAGGGGGCCTTCGGGTCACCCCTCCACTTT
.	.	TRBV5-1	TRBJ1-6	CASSTRGGSSPLHF	TGCGCCAGCAGCACCAGAGGGGGAAGTTCACCCCTCCACTTT
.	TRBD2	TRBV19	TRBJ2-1	CASSVQRGGDNEQFF	TGTGCCAGTAGTGTACAGCGGGGCGGGGACAATGAGCAGTTCTTC
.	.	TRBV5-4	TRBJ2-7	CASSPARGQSYEQYF	TGTGCCAGCAGCCCGGCCCGAGGACAGTCCTACGAGCAGTACTTC
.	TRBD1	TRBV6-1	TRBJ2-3	CASSGDSWGTDTQYF	TGTGCCAGCAGTGGGGACAGCTGGGGGACAGATACGCAGTATTTT
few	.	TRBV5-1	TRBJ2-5	CASSINQETQYF	TGCGCCAGCAGCATAAACCAAGAGACCCAGTACTTC
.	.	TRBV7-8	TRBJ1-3	CASSFGNRVSGNTIYF	TGTGCCAGCAGCTTCGGGAACAGGGTCTCTGGAAACACCATATATTTT
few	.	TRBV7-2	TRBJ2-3	CASSLGLGGGTDTQYF	TGTGCCAGCAGCTTAGGACTTGGCGGGGGCACAGATACGCAGTATTTT
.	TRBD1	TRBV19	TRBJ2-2	CASSNPGGLSTGELFF	TGTGCCAGTAGTAACCCAGGGGGCTTGAGCACCGGGGAGCTGTTTTTT
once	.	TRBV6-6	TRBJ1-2	CASSYGHQPNYGYTF	TGTGCCAGCAGTTACGGGCACCAGCCTAACTATGGCTACACCTTC
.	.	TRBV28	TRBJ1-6	CASRGGNTGFGALHF	TGTGCCAGCAGGGGGGGGAACACGGGGTTTGGGGCCCTCCACTTT
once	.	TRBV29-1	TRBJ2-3	CSVEDTVFTDTQYF	TGCAGCGTTGAAGACACAGTGTTCACAGATACGCAGTATTTT
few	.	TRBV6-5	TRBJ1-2	CASSYMGPGNYGYTF	TGTGCCAGCAGTTACATGGGGCCTGGAAACTATGGCTACACCTTC
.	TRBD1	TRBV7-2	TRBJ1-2	CASSTRQGPPYGYTF	TGTGCCAGCAGCACCCGACAGGGCCCACCCTATGGCTACACCTTC
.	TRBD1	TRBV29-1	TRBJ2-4	CSATGQGASIQYF	TGCAGCGCTACTGGACAGGGGGCGTCCATTCAGTACTTC
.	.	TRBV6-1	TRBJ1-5	CASSDSVYSNQPQHF	TGTGCCAGCAGCGACAGTGTTTATAGCAATCAGCCCCAGCATTTT
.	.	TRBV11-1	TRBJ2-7	CASSPPQVPVSSYEQYF	TGTGCCAGCAGCCCCCCACAGGTACCGGTAAGCTCCTACGAGCAGTACTTC
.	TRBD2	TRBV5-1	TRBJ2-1	CASSFKRGGYNEQFF	TGCGCCAGCAGCTTTAAGCGGGGGGGTTACAATGAGCAGTTCTTC
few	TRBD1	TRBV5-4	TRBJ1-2	CASRGGQGGGYTF	TGTGCCAGCAGAGGGGGCCAGGGTGGTGGCTACACCTTC
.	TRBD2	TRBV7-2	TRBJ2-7	CASSLRGGGSYEQYF	TGTGCCAGCAGCTTGCGGGGCGGGGGGTCCTACGAGCAGTACTTC
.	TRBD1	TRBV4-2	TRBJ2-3	CASSQADYRGPTDTQYF	TGTGCCAGCAGCCAAGCCGATTACAGGGGGCCCACAGATACGCAGTATTTT
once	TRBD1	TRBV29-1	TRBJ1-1	CSASRDRSNTEAFF	TGCAGCGCATCGAGGGACAGGTCGAACACTGAAGCTTTCTTT
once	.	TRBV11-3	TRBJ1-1	CASSLNYRSEAFF	TGTGCCAGCAGCTTAAATTACCGGTCTGAAGCTTTCTTT
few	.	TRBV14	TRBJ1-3	CASSQTGLISGNTIYF	TGTGCCAGCAGCCAAACGGGTCTAATCTCTGGAAACACCATATATTTT
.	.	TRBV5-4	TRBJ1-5	CASSLDSDQPQHF	TGTGCCAGCAGCTTGGACAGTGACCAGCCCCAGCATTTT
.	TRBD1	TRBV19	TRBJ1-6	CASTSGQVGSPLHF	TGTGCCAGTACCTCGGGACAGGTCGGATCACCCCTCCACTTT
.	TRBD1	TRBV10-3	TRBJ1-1	CAIGTGNLNTEAFF	TGTGCCATTGGGACAGGGAATTTGAACACTGAAGCTTTCTTT
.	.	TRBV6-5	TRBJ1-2	CASRFDSSYGYTF	TGTGCCAGCAGATTTGACAGTAGCTATGGCTACACCTTC
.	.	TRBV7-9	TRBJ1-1	CASRTQGLNTEAFF	TGTGCCAGCCGTACGCAGGGCCTGAACACTGAAGCTTTCTTT
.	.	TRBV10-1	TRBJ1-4	CASSRVQGRGEKLFF	TGCGCCAGCAGTAGGGTCCAGGGAAGAGGAGAAAAACTGTTTTTT
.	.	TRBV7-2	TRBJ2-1	CASSFGKSSYNEQFF	TGTGCCAGCAGCTTCGGGAAAAGCTCCTACAATGAGCAGTTCTTC
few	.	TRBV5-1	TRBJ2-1	CASSLGGGGYNEQFF	TGCGCCAGCAGCTTGGGTGGGGGCGGCTACAATGAGCAGTTCTTC
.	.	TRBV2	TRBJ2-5	CASSGRAGAGETQYF	TGTGCCAGCAGTGGAAGGGCAGGGGCGGGAGAGACCCAGTACTTC
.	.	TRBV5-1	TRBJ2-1	CASSPGGLSSYNEQFF	TGCGCCAGCAGCCCTGGGGGCCTCAGCTCCTACAATGAGCAGTTCTTC
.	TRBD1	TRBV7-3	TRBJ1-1	CASSLTGGLSEAFF	TGTGCCAGCAGCTTAACAGGGGGCCTCTCTGAAGCTTTCTTT
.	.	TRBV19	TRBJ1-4	CASGRGRGPATNEKLFF	TGTGCCAGTGGACGGGGGAGGGGTCCTGCAACTAATGAAAAACTGTTTTTT
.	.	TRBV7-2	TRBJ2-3	CASSLSPTSRDTQYF	TGTGCCAGCAGCTTATCCCCTACGAGCAGGGATACGCAGTATTTT
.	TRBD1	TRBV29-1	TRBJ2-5	CSVEGGQGARETQYF	TGCAGCGTTGAAGGAGGGCAGGGGGCACGAGAGACCCAGTACTTC
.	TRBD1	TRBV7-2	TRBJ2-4	CASSLGDRGRFPGGNIQYF	TGTGCCAGCAGCTTAGGGGACAGGGGGCGCTTCCCGGGGGGAAACATTCAGTACTTC
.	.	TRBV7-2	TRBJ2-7	CASSLAGRAGEQYF	TGTGCCAGCAGCTTAGCTGGCAGGGCGGGAGAGCAGTACTTC
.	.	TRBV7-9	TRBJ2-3	CASSSREHRTDTQYF	TGTGCCAGCAGCTCTCGTGAGCATCGGACAGATACGCAGTATTTT
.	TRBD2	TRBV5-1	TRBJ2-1	CASSLASGGAGEQFF	TGCGCCAGCAGCTTGGCTAGCGGGGGGGCCGGTGAGCAGTTCTTC
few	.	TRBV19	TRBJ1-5	CASSIEGGFNQPQHF	TGTGCCAGTAGTATAGAAGGGGGTTTCAATCAGCCCCAGCATTTT
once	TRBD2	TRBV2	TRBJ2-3	CASSGRLAGGPVRTDTQYF	TGTGCCAGCAGTGGCCGACTAGCGGGGGGGCCGGTAAGGACAGATACGCAGTATTTT
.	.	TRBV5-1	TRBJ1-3	CASSADRSSGNTIYF	TGCGCCAGCAGCGCGGACAGAAGCTCTGGAAACACCATATATTTT
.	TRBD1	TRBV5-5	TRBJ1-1	CASSGDRVRTEAFF	TGTGCCAGCAGCGGGGACAGGGTAAGGACTGAAGCTTTCTTT
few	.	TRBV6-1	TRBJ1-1	CASSDYRGNEAFF	TGTGCCAGCAGTGATTATCGCGGGAACGAAGCTTTCTTT
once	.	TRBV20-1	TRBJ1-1	CSARGGTEAFF	TGCAGTGCCCGGGGGGGCACTGAAGCTTTCTTT